Listed below are T cell receptor beta chains from one sample, sequenced in a study of cytomegalovirus exposure and HLA in healthy donors. Sequenced by immunoSEQ multiplex PCR; TCRdb stores in-frame clones only, minus some. This table has approximately 100,000 clones, 65% to 80% appearing once. The sample comprised PBMCs. The receptor set was obtained from a woman aged 40 to 50 in good health and CMV-seronegative. Both conserved end residues are part of each CDR3. A D gene is named only where the DNA matches it firmly. The size entry is marked missing in some rows and otherwise reads once, few, many or a size class.

clone size	D gene	V gene	J gene	CDR3 protein	CDR3 DNA
NA	TRBD1	TRBV7-9	TRBJ1-1	CASSATGSGTEAFF	TGTGCCAGCAGCGCGACAGGGTCGGGCACTGAAGCTTTCTTT
NA	TRBD2	TRBV7-3	TRBJ2-3	CASSPTSGGPDTQYF	TGTGCCAGCAGCCCAACTAGCGGAGGACCAGATACGCAGTATTTT
NA	TRBD2	TRBV7-8	TRBJ2-7	CASSPRAGTSGSYEQYF	TGTGCCAGCAGCCCCCGTGCCGGGACTAGCGGGAGCTACGAGCAGTACTTC
NA	TRBD2	TRBV6-6	TRBJ2-3	CASSVTPGTSPDTQYF	TGTGCCAGCAGCGTGACCCCCGGGACTAGCCCAGATACGCAGTATTTT
NA	TRBD2	TRBV7-9	TRBJ2-1	CASSSERERGNEQFF	TGTGCCAGCAGCTCCGAGCGGGAAAGAGGCAATGAGCAGTTCTTC
NA	NA	TRBV7-9	TRBJ1-2	CSSSLGRQDGYTF	TGTTCCAGCAGCTTAGGCAGACAGGATGGCTACACCTTC
NA	NA	TRBV6-1	TRBJ1-1	CASSIRTVNTEAFF	TGTGCCAGCAGTATCCGGACAGTGAACACTGAAGCTTTCTTT
NA	TRBD2	TRBV4-2	TRBJ2-5	CASSRGGLAGDQETQYF	TGTGCCAGCAGCCGAGGGGGACTAGCGGGGGACCAAGAGACCCAGTACTTC
medium-sized	NA	TRBV10-3	TRBJ2-7	CATSPGVYEQYF	TGTGCCACCTCTCCGGGTGTCTACGAGCAGTACTTC
NA	NA	TRBV30	TRBJ2-5	CAWRVTGMETQYF	TGTGCCTGGAGGGTCACAGGGATGGAGACCCAGTACTTC
NA	NA	TRBV7-2	TRBJ2-1	CASSSGLRDEQFF	TGTGCCAGCAGCTCCGGTCTGAGAGATGAGCAGTTCTTC
NA	NA	TRBV7-2	TRBJ2-5	CASSPRGSGETQYF	TGTGCCAGCAGCCCGAGAGGGTCGGGGGAGACCCAGTACTTC
NA	NA	TRBV4-1	TRBJ2-1	CASGSSLISNEQFF	TGCGCCAGTGGCTCTAGCCTCATTTCTAATGAGCAGTTCTTC
NA	NA	TRBV30	TRBJ1-2	CAWSSPGANYGYTF	TGTGCCTGGAGTTCCCCGGGGGCTAACTATGGCTACACCTTC
once	TRBD1	TRBV9	TRBJ2-7	CASSPGQGSEQYF	TGTGCCAGCAGCCCCGGACAGGGGAGCGAGCAGTACTTC
NA	TRBD2	TRBV27	TRBJ2-2	CASRWGGFNAGELFF	TGTGCCAGCAGGTGGGGGGGGTTCAATGCCGGGGAGCTGTTTTTT